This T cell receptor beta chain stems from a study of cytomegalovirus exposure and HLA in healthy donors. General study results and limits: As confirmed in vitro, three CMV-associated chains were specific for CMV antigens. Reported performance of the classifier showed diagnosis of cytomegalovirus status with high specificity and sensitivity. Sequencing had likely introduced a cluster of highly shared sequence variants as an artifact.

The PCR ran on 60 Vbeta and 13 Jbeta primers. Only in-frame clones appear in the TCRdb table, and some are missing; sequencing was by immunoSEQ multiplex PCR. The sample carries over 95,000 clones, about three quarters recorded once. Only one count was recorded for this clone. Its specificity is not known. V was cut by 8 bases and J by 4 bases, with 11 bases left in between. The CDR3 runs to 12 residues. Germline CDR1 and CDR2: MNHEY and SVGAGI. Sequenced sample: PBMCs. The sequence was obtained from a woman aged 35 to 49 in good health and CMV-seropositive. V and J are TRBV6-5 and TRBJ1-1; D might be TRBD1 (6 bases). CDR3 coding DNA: TGTGCCAGCCACAGGGAAGGCACTGAAGCTTTCTTT. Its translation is CASHREGTEAFF.